The TCR beta chain described here comes from a study of T cell responses to AZD1222 COVID-19 vaccine. CDR3 length: 11 residues. The ends were cut back, 5 bases at V and 11 bases at J, with 13 bases in the middle. The germline V gene has CDR1 DFQATT and CDR2 SNEGSKA (reference sequence). Data came from immunoSEQ multiplex PCR; TCRdb stores just in-frame clones and leaves some out. The sample includes 120,000 to 150,000 clones, 80% to 95% seen only once; the top ten take about 4%. The origin of this receptor is an adult who received the AZD1222 COVID-19 vaccine. V gene TRBV20-1 combines with J gene TRBJ1-5; tentative D call: TRBD1 (5 bases). The sample in question was peripheral blood, obtained 28 days after the second AZD1222 dose. Here the CDR3 reads CSAARGGTQHF. In DNA form, the CDR3 reads TGCAGTGCTGCCCGGGGGGGGACCCAGCATTTT.